These 18 T cell receptor beta chains share one sample of origin, sequenced in a study of blood T cell repertoires in COVID-19. Only in-frame clones appear in the TCRdb table, and some are missing; sequencing was by immunoSEQ multiplex PCR. This sample has some 280,000 clones, with over 80% found just once. Sequencing was performed on peripheral blood. The receptor set was obtained from a woman between 45 and 65 years old with active or convalescent COVID-19.

V gene TRBV2 combines with J gene TRBJ1-1; D is uncertain. Germline V gene sequence: CDR1 SNHLY, CDR2 FYNNEI. V was clipped by 7 bases and J by 2 bases, with 11 bases between them. The CDR3 is made up of 13 amino acids. The DNA of the CDR3 is TGTGCCAGCAATCTGAGGGCTAACACTGAAGCTTTCTTT. Residues: CASNLRANTEAFF.

A remark on this clone: This sample also contains other DNA sequences that code for the same CDR3. V is TRBV24-1 and J is TRBJ2-2, with TRBD2 matching over 11 bases. Per germline, CDR1 KGHDR and CDR2 SFDVKD. V shed 4 bases, J shed 2 bases, and the junction held 5 bases outside the gene matches. The CDR3 has 17 residues. CDR3 DNA sequence: TGTGCCACCAGTGACGTTACTAGCGGGAGAAACACCGGGGAGCTGTTTTTT. This encodes CATSDVTSGRNTGELFF.

The chain carries TRBV5-4 and TRBJ2-5, with D possibly matching TRBD2 (7 bases). Trimming cost V 0 bases and J 5 bases, with 14 bases left between them. This CDR3 comprises 15 residues. CDR1 SGHNT and CDR2 YYREEE come from the germline V gene (reference sequence). The CDR3 DNA follows: TGTGCCAGCAGCTTGGCGGGGGGCCCGAGGGAGACCCAGTACTTC. Translating it yields CASSLAGGPRETQYF. The full variable domain, rest sourced from reference TRBV5-4 and TRBJ2-5, is ETGVTQSPTHLIKTRGQQVTLRCSSQSGHNTVSWYQQALGQGPQFIFQYYREEENGRGNFPPRFSGLQFPNYSSELNVNALELDDSALYLCASSLAGGPRETQYFGPGTRLLVL.

The J gene is TRBJ1-2, the V gene TRBV5-4; 12 nucleotides line up with TRBD1. This CDR3 has 13 amino acids. Per the germline V gene, CDR1 is SGHNT and CDR2 is YYREEE (reference sequence). The V gene end was trimmed by 6 bases and the J gene end by 7 bases; junction bases not matched to a gene: 4. CDR3 DNA: TGTGCCAGCACCTGGGACAGGGGGCCTGGCTACACCTTC. Amino acids: CASTWDRGPGYTF.

The rearrangement links TRBV6-5 to TRBJ2-3; maybe TRBD2 (5 bases). V dropped 7 bases and J dropped 0 bases, with 11 bases sitting between them. The CDR3 is made up of 14 amino acids. Germline CDR1 and CDR2: MNHEY and SVGAGI. CDR3 amino acids: CASKPDSSTDTQYF. Here the CDR3 DNA reads TGTGCCAGCAAACCGGACTCTAGCACAGATACGCAGTATTTT.

CDR3 nucleotides: TGTGCCAGCAGTGACACAGGGTTGAACACTGAAGCTTTCTTT. Its translation is CASSDTGLNTEAFF. This chain connects TRBV28 to TRBJ1-1; the D gene is possibly TRBD1 (6 bases). This CDR3 contains 14 residues. Germline values: CDR1 MDHEN, CDR2 SYDVKM. Trimming took 5 bases from V and 0 from J, leaving 10 bases between them.

This clone has more than one count but fewer than ten. The rearrangement links TRBV11-3 to TRBJ1-1; 9 bases map to TRBD1. The V and J ends lost 5 bases and 2 bases, in that order; junction bases with no gene match: 6. CDR1 and CDR2 from the germline V gene are SGHNT and YENEEA. This CDR3 spans 15 amino acids. CDR3 region: CASSPGTGLNTEAFF. CDR3 DNA sequence: TGTGCCAGCAGCCCCGGGACAGGGCTAAACACTGAAGCTTTCTTT.

The V gene is TRBV15, the J gene TRBJ2-7, with D perhaps TRBD2 (6 bases). V lost 1 base and J lost 5, with 24 bases in between. Germline V gene sequence: CDR1 LNHNV, CDR2 YYDKDF (reference sequence). The length of the CDR3 is 18 residues. CDR3 residues: CATSRVLGTASPLHEQYF. The DNA of the CDR3 is TGTGCCACCAGCAGAGTCCTCGGGACTGCTTCTCCACTTCACGAGCAGTACTTC.

The J gene is TRBJ2-3, the V gene TRBV5-1; D is uncertain. V was pared by 0 bases and J by 6 bases, with 8 bases between. This CDR3 region has 13 residues. Germline V gives CDR1 SGHRS, CDR2 YFSETQ. The CDR3 reads CASSLESEDTQYF. The CDR3 coding sequence is TGCGCCAGCAGCTTGGAAAGTGAGGATACGCAGTATTTT.

The chain uses TRBV2 and TRBJ1-2; D not certain. The ends were cut back, 11 bases at V and 3 bases at J, with 13 bases in the middle. Germline-derived CDR1 and CDR2 are SNHLY and FYNNEI. This CDR3 is built from 12 residues. The CDR3 coding sequence is TGTGCCTCGAGTTTCTCGGACTATGGCTACACCTTC. Protein sequence: CASSFSDYGYTF.

CDR3 loop: CAIARAGTGTNYGYTF. As DNA, the CDR3 is TGTGCCATCGCAAGGGCCGGGACAGGGACTAACTATGGCTACACCTTC. V and J are TRBV10-3 and TRBJ1-2, with TRBD1 matching over 9 bases. CDR1 ENHRY and CDR2 SYGVKD come from the germline V gene. There are 16 residues in the CDR3. The V and J ends lost 8 bases and 0 bases, in that order; junction bases with no gene match: 10.

This sequence joins TRBV6-4 and TRBJ1-2; D unresolved. Trimming cost V 5 bases and J 5 bases, with 12 bases left between them. CDR1 is MRHNA, CDR2 SNTAGT, per germline. The CDR3 covers 13 residues. CDR3 nucleotide sequence: TGTGCCAGCAGTTCGTCCCGAGGGTATGGCTACACCTTC. The encoded protein is CASSSSRGYGYTF.

The genes are TRBV2 and TRBJ1-4; D may be TRBD1 (5 bases). This CDR3 region has 11 residues. Germline V gives CDR1 SNHLY, CDR2 FYNNEI. This CDR3 is CAGAAVEKLFF. In DNA, the CDR3 is TGTGCTGGGGCAGCCGTTGAAAAACTGTTTTTT.

J is TRBJ2-7 and V is TRBV11-2, with 12 bases aligning to TRBD2. V was pared by 6 bases and J by 4 bases, with 7 bases of the junction left unmatched. Germline lookup yields CDR1 SGHAT and CDR2 FQNNGV. The CDR3 covers 15 residues. Here the CDR3 reads CASSVSTSGRYEQYF. Here the CDR3 DNA reads TGTGCCAGCAGTGTCTCGACTAGCGGGAGATACGAGCAGTACTTC. The full variable domain, completed using reference TRBV11-2 and TRBJ2-7, is EAGVAQSPRYKIIEKRQSVAFWCNPISGHATLYWYQQILGQGPKLLIQFQNNGVVDDSQLPKDRFSAERLKGVDSTLKIQPAKLEDSAVYLCASSVSTSGRYEQYFGPGTRLTVT.

The genes are TRBV28 and TRBJ1-6; no reliable D call. V shed 4 bases and J shed 7 bases, with 14 bases lying between them. The CDR3 has 15 amino acids. Looked up from germline, CDR1 is MDHEN and CDR2 is SYDVKM. This CDR3 is CASSSIEVWNSPLHF. For the CDR3, the DNA is TGTGCCAGCAGTTCGATAGAGGTATGGAATTCACCCCTCCACTTT.

The genes are TRBV4-1 and TRBJ2-7, with 9 bases matching TRBD1. The CDR3 sequence is 17 residues long. V was clipped by 4 bases and J by 7 bases; unmatched bases: 17. Germline values: CDR1 MGHRA, CDR2 YSYEKL. CDR3 protein: CASSLEGTGTPGGEQYF. In DNA, the CDR3 is TGCGCCAGCAGCCTAGAAGGGACAGGGACCCCAGGGGGGGAGCAGTACTTC.

This chain links TRBV6-5 with TRBJ2-2; 9 nucleotides match TRBD1. Germline V lookup: CDR1 MNHEY, CDR2 SVGAGI. The junction had 10 bases not matched to a gene; V was cut back by 7 bases and J by 7 bases. This CDR3 is built from 15 residues. The CDR3 sequence is CASTYGDRENGELFF. The DNA for the CDR3 is TGTGCCAGCACCTACGGGGACAGGGAGAACGGGGAGCTGTTTTTT.

This rearrangement joins TRBV3-1 (or the pseudogene TRBV3-2) to TRBJ1-4, with D unclear. CDR1 LGHDT and CDR2 YNNKEL come from the germline V gene (reference sequence). V was pared by 3 bases and J by 3 bases, with 5 bases between. CDR3 size: 13 residues. The CDR3 loop is CASSQRSNEKLFF. CDR3 nucleotide sequence: TGTGCCAGCAGCCAGAGGTCTAATGAAAAACTGTTTTTT.